Described below is a single T cell receptor (beta chain) sequence and its context. Its target is not known. The data are from a study of a mutant IDH1 vaccine in newly diagnosed glioma. About the research overall: Sex distribution of treated patients was approximately 60% male and 37.5% female; mean age was roughly 37 years. The therapy given earlier, which was standard therapy, consisted of radiotherapy, temozolomide, or both, and most of the patients received both.

This CDR3 comprises 14 residues. Trimming removed 5 bases at V and 7 bases at J, with 12 bases between. Germline V gene sequence: CDR1 SGHTA, CDR2 FQGNSA. TCRdb keeps only in-frame clones here, not all; method: immunoSEQ multiplex PCR. The sample contains tens of thousands of clones, about four fifths of which appear only once. Study-wide results and caveats: No link was apparently found between pseudoprogression and changes in top peripheral T cell clonotypes.

Time point: baseline, week 1 (first vaccination visit). Treatment described: pre-vaccination baseline after standard-of-care therapy. The study enrolled donors with new WHO grade 3 or 4 IDH1-mutant, ATRX-lost astrocytomas. The rearrangement links TRBV7-2 to TRBJ1-6; weak D call: TRBD1 (5 bases). The sequences come from PBMCs, collected from a glioma patient treated with radiotherapy, temozolomide or both. This sequence originates from a woman in her forties or fifties with glioma. The CDR3 here is CASSPHGGNSPLHF. The CDR3 nucleotides read TGTGCCAGCAGCCCGCACGGGGGGAATTCACCCCTCCACTTT.